This T cell receptor beta chain was captured in a study of cytomegalovirus exposure and HLA in healthy donors. Vbeta (60) and Jbeta (13) primers were used in the PCR. Assay used: immunoSEQ multiplex PCR; TCRdb lists only in-frame clones, some missing. The sample has roughly 77,000 clones. Source material: PBMCs. This receptor was taken from a young man in good health and CMV-seronegative.

The CDR3 nucleotides read TGCGCCAGCAGGGCCGGGACAGGGCTCACCGGGGAGCTGTTTTTT. Amino acid sequence: CASRAGTGLTGELFF. The J gene is TRBJ2-2, the V gene TRBV5-1; 9 positions match TRBD1. Per the germline V gene, CDR1 is SGHRS and CDR2 is YFSETQ. The V and J ends lost 5 bases and 4 bases, in that order; junction bases with no gene match: 6. This CDR3 is 15 amino acids long.